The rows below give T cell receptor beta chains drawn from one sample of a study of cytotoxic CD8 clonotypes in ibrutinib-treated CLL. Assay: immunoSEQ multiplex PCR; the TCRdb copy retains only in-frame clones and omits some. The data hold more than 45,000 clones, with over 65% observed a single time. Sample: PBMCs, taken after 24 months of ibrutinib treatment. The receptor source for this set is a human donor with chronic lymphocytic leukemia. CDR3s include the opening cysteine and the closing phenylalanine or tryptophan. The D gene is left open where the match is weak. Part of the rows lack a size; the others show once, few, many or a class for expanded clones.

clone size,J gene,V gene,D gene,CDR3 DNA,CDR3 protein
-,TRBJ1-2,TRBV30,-,TGTGCCTGGACCGGGGGTATCGGCTACACCTTC,CAWTGGIGYTF
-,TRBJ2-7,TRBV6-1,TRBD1,TGTGCCAGCAGTGAAGTAGGGCTAGGGGGCGGGTACGAGCAGTACTTC,CASSEVGLGGGYEQYF
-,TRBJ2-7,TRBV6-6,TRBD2,TGTGCCAGCAGGGCTGGGGGGAGGGCCTACGAGCAGTACTTC,CASRAGGRAYEQYF
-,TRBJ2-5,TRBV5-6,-,TGTGCCAGCAGCTTGGTAGCGGTACAAGAGACCCAGTACTTC,CASSLVAVQETQYF
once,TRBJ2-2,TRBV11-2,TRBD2,TGTGCCAGCAGCACCCCTAGCGGGAAGGGTAGGGGGGAGCTGTTTTTT,CASSTPSGKGRGELFF
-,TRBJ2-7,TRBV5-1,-,TGCGCCAGCAGCCCCGGGACACAATACGAGCAGTACTTC,CASSPGTQYEQYF
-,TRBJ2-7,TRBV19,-,TGTGCCAGTAGTATAAACAGGGTCTCCTACGAGCAGTACTTC,CASSINRVSYEQYF
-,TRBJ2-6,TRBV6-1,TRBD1,TGTGCCATCGCGACAGGGACTGGGGCCAACGTCCTGACTTTC,CAIATGTGANVLTF
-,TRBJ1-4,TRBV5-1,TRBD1,TGCGCCAGCAGCTCCGACAGGGGTAATGAAAAACTGTTTTTT,CASSSDRGNEKLFF
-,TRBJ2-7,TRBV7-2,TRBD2,TGTGCCAGCAGCTTAACTAGCCGGACTAGCGTATCCTACGAGCAGTACTTC,CASSLTSRTSVSYEQYF
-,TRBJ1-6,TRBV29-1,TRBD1,TGCAGCGTTGTAGAGGGGGCGACTGGACCCCTCCACTTT,CSVVEGATGPLHF
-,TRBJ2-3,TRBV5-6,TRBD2,TGTGCCAGCAGCTTGGGAGCGGGATGGCGGGGGGATACGCAGTATTTT,CASSLGAGWRGDTQYF
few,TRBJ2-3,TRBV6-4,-,TGTGCCAGCAGTGACTCGGGCGGTAGCACAGATACGCAGTATTTT,CASSDSGGSTDTQYF
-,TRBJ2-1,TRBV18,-,TGTGCCAGCTCACCTCCCGGAAGAGCCTCCTACAATGAGCAGTTCTTC,CASSPPGRASYNEQFF
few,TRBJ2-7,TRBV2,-,TGTGCCAGCAGGGAGGTAACCTACGAGCAGTACTTC,CASREVTYEQYF
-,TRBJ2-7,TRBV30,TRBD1,TGTGCCTGGAGACGGGACAGGGACGAGCAGTACTTC,CAWRRDRDEQYF
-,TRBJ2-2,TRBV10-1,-,TGCGCCAGCAGTGAGTCTGGCAGCTACACCGGGGAGCTGTTTTTT,CASSESGSYTGELFF
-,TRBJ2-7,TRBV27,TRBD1,TGTGCCAGCAGCCGATCACAGGGGGGAAAGGGGGGCTACGAGCAGTACTTC,CASSRSQGGKGGYEQYF
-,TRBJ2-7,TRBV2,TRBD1,TGTGCCACCTCAGTGGGGACAGACTACGAGCAGTACTTC,CATSVGTDYEQYF
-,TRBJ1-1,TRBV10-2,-,TGCGCCAGCAGCTTACTTCAATGGGACACTGAAGCTTTCTTT,CASSLLQWDTEAFF
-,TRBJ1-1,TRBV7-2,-,TGTGCCAGCAGCCAAAAACGACAGATTACTGAAGCTTTCTTT,CASSQKRQITEAFF
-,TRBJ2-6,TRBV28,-,TGTGCCAGCAGTTTTCTGTATTCTGGGGCCAACGTCCTGACTTTC,CASSFLYSGANVLTF
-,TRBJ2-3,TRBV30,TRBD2,TGTGCCTGGAGTGTGGGACTAGCGGGAATTAACACAGATACGCAGTATTTT,CAWSVGLAGINTDTQYF
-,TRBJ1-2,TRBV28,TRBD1,TGTGCCAGCAGAGGGACAGGGGTAGACGGCTACACCTTC,CASRGTGVDGYTF